One T cell receptor (beta chain) is described in this entry. This CDR3 contains 15 residues. CDR1 and CDR2 from the germline V gene are SGHNT and YYREEE (reference sequence). With 4 bases removed from V and 5 bases from J, the gap between germline ends came to 19 bases. Cohorts were assigned according to the clinical history that participants reported. The data stem from a study of blood T cell repertoires in COVID-19. Sequenced by immunoSEQ multiplex PCR; TCRdb stores in-frame clones only, minus some. The repertoire consists of a few hundred thousand clones, with about 92% occurring once and the leading ten covering 18%.

The chain carries TRBV5-4 and TRBJ2-7, with a possible D match to TRBD2 (5 bases). The sample taken for sequencing was PBMCs or T cells enriched from blood (not recorded which). The source is a young woman who had recovered from COVID-19. DNA for the CDR3: TGTGCCAGCAGCGTGAGGCGCGGGTTCCCTCACGAGCAGTACTTC. As protein: CASSVRRGFPHEQYF.